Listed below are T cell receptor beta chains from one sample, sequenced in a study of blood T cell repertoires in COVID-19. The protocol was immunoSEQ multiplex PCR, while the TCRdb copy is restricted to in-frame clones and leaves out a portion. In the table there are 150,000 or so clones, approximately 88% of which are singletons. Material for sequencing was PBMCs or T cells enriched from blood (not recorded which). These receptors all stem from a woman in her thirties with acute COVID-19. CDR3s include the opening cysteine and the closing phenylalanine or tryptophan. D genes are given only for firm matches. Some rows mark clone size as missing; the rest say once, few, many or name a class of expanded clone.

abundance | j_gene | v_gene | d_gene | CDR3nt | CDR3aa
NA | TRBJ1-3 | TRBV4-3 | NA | TGCGCCAGCAGCCAAGATCTAGGGGGAGGGAAAGGCACCATATATTTT | CASSQDLGGGKGTIYF
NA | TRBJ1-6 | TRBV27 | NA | TGTGCCACCCGTTTTTCGGGAAACTATAATTCACCCCTCCACTTT | CATRFSGNYNSPLHF
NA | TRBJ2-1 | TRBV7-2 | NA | TGTGCCAGCAGTCCCTTGCGACGGGAGTTCGGTGAGCAGTTCTTC | CASSPLRREFGEQFF
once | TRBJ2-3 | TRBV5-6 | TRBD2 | TGTGCCAGCAGCTTGGAGGTGACTAGCGGGAGCACAGATACGCAGTATTTT | CASSLEVTSGSTDTQYF
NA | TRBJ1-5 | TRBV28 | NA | TGTGCCAGCGCGGGTCAGCCCCAGCATTTT | CASAGQPQHF
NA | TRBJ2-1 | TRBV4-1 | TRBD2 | TGCGCCAGCAGCCGGCGGGAGGGTGGGTACAATGAGCAGTTCTTC | CASSRREGGYNEQFF
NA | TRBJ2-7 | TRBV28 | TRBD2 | TGTGCCAGCAGTTTGTCGACTAGCGGGAGTAGGTCGGGGTACGAGCAGTACTTC | CASSLSTSGSRSGYEQYF
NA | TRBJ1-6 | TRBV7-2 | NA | TGTGCCAGCAGCTTAGGTTTCAGGAATTCACCCCTCCACTTT | CASSLGFRNSPLHF
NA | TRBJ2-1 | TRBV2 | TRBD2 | TGTGCCAGCAGTGAATTGGGACTAGCGGGCTACAATGAGCAGTTCTTC | CASSELGLAGYNEQFF
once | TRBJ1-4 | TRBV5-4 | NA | TGTGCCAGCAGCTTGGAGGGGAAGGATGAAAAACTGTTTTTT | CASSLEGKDEKLFF
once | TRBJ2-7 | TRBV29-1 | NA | TGCAGCGTTGGTGTAGTTCCCTACGAGCAGTACTTC | CSVGVVPYEQYF
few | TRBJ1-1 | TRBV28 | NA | TGTGCCAGCAGTCCCCTGGTTGGGCGGAACACTGAAGCTTTCTTT | CASSPLVGRNTEAFF
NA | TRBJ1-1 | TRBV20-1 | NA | TGCAGTGCTAGTGCCACAGGGCAGAACACTGAAGCTTTCTTT | CSASATGQNTEAFF
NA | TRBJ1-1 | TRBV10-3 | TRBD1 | TGTGCCATCAGTGAGCTAGGACAGGAGATAACTGAAGCTTTCTTT | CAISELGQEITEAFF